This T cell receptor (beta chain) was recorded in a study of T cell clonotyping in hematopoietic cell transplantation. TCRdb keeps only in-frame clones here, not all; method: immunoSEQ multiplex PCR. This sample yields approximately 10,000 clones, of which less than 95% are seen a single time; about 0.79% belongs to the top ten. The CDR3 sequence is 15 residues long. The J segment lost 5 bases and the V segment lost 5 bases, leaving 11 bases of the junction unmatched. Germline assignment: CDR1 PRHDT and CDR2 FYEKMQ (reference sequence). Sequencing was done on a sample of peripheral blood mononuclear cells. The receptor was derived from a woman in her 50s in good health. Some clones in this sample may be carry-over from other donors' samples. The chain links TRBV13 to TRBJ1-2, with TRBD1 matching over 7 bases. CDR3 protein: CASSTHPKTGYGYTF. DNA of the CDR3: TGTGCCAGCAGCACACATCCTAAGACAGGGTATGGCTACACCTTC.